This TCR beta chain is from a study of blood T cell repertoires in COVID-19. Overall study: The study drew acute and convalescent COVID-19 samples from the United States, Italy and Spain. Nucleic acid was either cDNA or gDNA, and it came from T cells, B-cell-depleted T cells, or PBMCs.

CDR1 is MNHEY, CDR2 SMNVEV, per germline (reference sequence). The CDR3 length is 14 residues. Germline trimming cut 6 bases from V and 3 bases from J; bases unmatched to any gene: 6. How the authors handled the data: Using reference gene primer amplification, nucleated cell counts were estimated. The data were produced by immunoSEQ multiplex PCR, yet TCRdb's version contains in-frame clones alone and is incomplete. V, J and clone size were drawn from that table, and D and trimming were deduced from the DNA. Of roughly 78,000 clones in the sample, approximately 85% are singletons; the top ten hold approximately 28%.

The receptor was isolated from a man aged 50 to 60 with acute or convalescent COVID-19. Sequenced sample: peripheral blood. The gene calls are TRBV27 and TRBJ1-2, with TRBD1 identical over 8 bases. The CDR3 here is CASSLDREDYGYTF. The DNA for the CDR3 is TGTGCCAGCAGCCTGGACAGGGAGGACTATGGCTACACCTTC.